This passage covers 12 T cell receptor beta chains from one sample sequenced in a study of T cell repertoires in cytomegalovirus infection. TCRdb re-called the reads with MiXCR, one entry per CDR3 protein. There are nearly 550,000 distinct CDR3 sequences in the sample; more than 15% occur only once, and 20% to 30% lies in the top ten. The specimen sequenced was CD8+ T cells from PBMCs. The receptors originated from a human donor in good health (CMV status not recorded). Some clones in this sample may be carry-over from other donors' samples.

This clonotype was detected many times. For the CDR3, the DNA is TGTGCCAGCAGCCCGGGGTGGGACAAAAACATTCAGTACTTC. As protein: CASSPGWDKNIQYF. This chain joins TRBV5-4 and TRBJ2-4; TRBD2 might be the D (5 bases). The CDR3 extends over 14 amino acids. From germline, CDR1 is SGHNT and CDR2 YYREEE (reference sequence). V was trimmed by 4 bases and J by 3 bases, leaving 11 bases between them.

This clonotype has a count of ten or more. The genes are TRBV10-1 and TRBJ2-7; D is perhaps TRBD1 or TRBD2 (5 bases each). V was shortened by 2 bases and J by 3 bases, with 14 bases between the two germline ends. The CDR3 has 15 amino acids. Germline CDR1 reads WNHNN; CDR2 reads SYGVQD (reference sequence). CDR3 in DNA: TGCGCCAGCAGTGAGGTCTGGGGGTCCGGCTACGAGCAGTACTTC. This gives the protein CASSEVWGSGYEQYF.

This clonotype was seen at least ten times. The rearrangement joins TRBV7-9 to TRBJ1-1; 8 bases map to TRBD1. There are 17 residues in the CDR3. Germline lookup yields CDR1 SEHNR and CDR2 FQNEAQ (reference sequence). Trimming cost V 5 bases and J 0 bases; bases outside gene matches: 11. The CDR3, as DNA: TGTGCCAGCAGCCTGACAGGGGCCCGGGCCATGAACACTGAAGCTTTCTTT. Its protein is CASSLTGARAMNTEAFF. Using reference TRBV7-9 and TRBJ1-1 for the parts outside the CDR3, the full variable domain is DTGVSQNPRHKITKRGQNVTFRCDPISEHNRLYWYRQTLGQGPEFLTYFQNEAQLEKSRLLSDRFSAERPKGSFSTLEIQRTEQGDSAMYLCASSLTGARAMNTEAFFGQGTRLTVV.

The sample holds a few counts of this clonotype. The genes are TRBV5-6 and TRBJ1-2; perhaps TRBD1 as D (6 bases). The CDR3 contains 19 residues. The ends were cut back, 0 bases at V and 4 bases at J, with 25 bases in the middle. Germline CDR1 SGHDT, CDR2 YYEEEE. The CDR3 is CASSLGGASNLGYFYGYTF. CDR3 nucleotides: TGTGCCAGCAGCTTGGGGGGGGCGTCGAACCTAGGGTACTTCTATGGCTACACCTTC.

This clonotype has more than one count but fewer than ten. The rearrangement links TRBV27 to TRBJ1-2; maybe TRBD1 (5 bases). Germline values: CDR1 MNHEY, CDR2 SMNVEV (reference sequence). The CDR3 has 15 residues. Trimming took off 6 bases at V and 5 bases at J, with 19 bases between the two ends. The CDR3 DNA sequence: TGTGCCAGCAGCCCATACGGGGCAAATATTTATGGCTACACCTTC. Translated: CASSPYGANIYGYTF.

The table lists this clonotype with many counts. The CDR3 nucleotides read TGTGCCAGCAGAGCTTCGGCGATGGGCGGGACAGATACGCAGTATTTT. This translates into CASRASAMGGTDTQYF. The rearrangement links TRBV12-3 or TRBV12-4 to TRBJ2-3; weak D call: TRBD2 (5 bases). V dropped 6 bases and J dropped 3 bases, with 19 bases sitting between them. This CDR3 is 16 amino acids long.

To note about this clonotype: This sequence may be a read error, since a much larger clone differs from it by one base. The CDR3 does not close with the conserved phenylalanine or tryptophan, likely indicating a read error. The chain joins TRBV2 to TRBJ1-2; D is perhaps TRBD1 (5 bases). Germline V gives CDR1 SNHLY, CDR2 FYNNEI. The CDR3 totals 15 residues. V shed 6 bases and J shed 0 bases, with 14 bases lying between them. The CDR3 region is CASRVGAASNYGYTL. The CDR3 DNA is TGTGCCAGCAGGGTCGGGGCGGCTTCTAACTATGGCTACACCTTA.

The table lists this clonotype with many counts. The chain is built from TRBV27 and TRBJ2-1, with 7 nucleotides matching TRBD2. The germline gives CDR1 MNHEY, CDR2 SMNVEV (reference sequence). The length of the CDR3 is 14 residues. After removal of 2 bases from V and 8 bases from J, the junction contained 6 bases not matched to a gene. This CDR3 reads CASSLPGGRDEQFF. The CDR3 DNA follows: TGTGCCAGCAGTTTACCGGGGGGTCGGGATGAGCAGTTCTTC.

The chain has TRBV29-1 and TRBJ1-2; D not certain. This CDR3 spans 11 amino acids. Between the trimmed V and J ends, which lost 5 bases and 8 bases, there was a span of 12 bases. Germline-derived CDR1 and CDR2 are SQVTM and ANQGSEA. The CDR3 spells CSVTTRPGYTF. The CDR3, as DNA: TGCAGCGTTACGACGAGGCCCGGCTACACCTTC.

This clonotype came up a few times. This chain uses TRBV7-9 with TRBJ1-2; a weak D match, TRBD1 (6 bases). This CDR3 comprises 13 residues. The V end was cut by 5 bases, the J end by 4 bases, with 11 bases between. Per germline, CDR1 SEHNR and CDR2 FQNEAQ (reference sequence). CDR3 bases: TGTGCCAGCAGCGTTCGGGACATCTATGGCTACACCTTC. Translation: CASSVRDIYGYTF. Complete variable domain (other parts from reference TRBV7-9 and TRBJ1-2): DTGVSQNPRHKITKRGQNVTFRCDPISEHNRLYWYRQTLGQGPEFLTYFQNEAQLEKSRLLSDRFSAERPKGSFSTLEIQRTEQGDSAMYLCASSVRDIYGYTFGSGTRLTVV.

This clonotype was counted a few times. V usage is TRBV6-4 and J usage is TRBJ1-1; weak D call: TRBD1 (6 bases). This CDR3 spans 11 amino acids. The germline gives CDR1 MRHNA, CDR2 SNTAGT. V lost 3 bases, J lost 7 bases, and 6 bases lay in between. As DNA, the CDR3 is TGTGCCAGCAGTGAGGACAGTGAAGCTTTCTTT. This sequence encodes CASSEDSEAFF.

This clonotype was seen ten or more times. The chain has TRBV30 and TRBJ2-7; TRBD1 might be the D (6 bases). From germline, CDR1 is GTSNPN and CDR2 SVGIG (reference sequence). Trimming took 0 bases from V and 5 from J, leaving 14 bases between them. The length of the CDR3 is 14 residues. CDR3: CAWSVQGTHHEQYF. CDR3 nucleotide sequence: TGTGCCTGGAGTGTGCAGGGGACCCACCACGAGCAGTACTTC.